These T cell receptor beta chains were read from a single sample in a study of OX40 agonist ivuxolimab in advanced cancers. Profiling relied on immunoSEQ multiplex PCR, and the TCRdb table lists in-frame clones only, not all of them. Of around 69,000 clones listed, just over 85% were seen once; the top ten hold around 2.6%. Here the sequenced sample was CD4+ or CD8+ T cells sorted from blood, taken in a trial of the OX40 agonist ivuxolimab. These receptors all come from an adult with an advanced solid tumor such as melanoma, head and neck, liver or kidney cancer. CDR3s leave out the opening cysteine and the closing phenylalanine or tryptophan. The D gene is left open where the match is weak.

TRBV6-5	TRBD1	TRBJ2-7	ASSSYPGTGYEQY
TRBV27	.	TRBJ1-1	ASSFRGSEAF
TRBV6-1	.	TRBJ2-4	ASSEVLANIQY
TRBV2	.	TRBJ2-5	ASSERLGETQY
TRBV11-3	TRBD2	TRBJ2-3	ASSPGNAGGTDTQY
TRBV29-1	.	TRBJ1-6	SVAVGPNSPLH
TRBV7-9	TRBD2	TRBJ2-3	ASSPRTSGSTDTQY
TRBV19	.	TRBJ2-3	ASSPLALSTDTQY
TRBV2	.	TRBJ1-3	ASSDQGTGNTIY
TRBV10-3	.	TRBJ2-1	AISGIDNEQF
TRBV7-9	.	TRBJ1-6	ASSLNINSPLH
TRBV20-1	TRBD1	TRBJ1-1	SARSTGVAF
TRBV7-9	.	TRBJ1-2	ASSLGRAANYGYT
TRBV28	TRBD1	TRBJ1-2	ASRRQGGGYT
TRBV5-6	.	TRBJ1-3	ASSFQGSGNTIY
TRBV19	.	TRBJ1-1	ASTVGGGLGTEAF
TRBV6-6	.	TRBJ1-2	ASSPGTAGGVGYT
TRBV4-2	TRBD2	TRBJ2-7	ASSQGVGGSLNEQY
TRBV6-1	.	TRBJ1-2	ASSGAGEGYT
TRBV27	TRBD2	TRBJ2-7	ASRLLAGGPYEQY
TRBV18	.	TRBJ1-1	ASSPRDGVNTEAF
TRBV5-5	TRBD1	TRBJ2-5	ASSGGTGVETQY
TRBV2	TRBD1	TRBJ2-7	ASSEEAGGTHEQY
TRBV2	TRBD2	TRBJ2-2	ASSRLASTGELF